This T cell receptor (beta chain) was found in a study of CD8+CD57+ T cells in acquired aplastic anemia. Study details: The study obtained an average of around 3.4 ug of DNA from sorted CD4+ and CD8+ cells.

TCR beta VDJ and CDR3 were profiled, and genomic DNA was the template. TCRdb processed the reads anew with MiXCR; each CDR3 protein has one entry. The data show tens of thousands of distinct CDR3 sequences, 65% to 80% seen once. The V gene lost 0 bases and the J gene lost 3 bases, with 10 bases spanning the gap. The CDR3 covers 15 residues. Germline values: CDR1 LNHNV, CDR2 YYDKDF (reference sequence). The rearrangement links TRBV15 to TRBJ2-3, with D unresolved. Sequencing was performed on sorted CD4+, CD8+, or CD8+CD57+ T cells (not recorded which) from PBMCs. The TCR comes from a human donor in good health, serving as a control. The CDR3 sequence is CATSRDLSGTDTQYF. CDR3 in DNA: TGTGCCACCAGCAGAGATCTGTCCGGGACAGATACGCAGTATTTT.